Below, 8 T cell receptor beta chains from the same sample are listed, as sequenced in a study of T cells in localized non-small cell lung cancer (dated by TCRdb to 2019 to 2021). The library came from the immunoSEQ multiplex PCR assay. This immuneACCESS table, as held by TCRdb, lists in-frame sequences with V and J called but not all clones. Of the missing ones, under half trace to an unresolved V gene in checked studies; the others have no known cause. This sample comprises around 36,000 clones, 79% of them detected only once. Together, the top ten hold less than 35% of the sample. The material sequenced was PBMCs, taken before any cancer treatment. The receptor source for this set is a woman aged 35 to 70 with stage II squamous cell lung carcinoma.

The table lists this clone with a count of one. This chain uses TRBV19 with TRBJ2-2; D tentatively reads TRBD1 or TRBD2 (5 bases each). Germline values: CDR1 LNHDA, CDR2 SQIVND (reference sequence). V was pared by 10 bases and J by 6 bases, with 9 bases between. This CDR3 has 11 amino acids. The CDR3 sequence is CAIKGPGELFF. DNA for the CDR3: TGTGCCATCAAGGGACCCGGGGAGCTGTTTTTT.

The DNA for the CDR3 is TGTGCCTGCGTGGGACTAGCAGGCACAGATACGCAGTATTTT. It specifies CACVGLAGTDTQYF. The chain has TRBV5-5 and TRBJ2-3; 9 nucleotides line up with TRBD2. V shed 10 bases, J shed 1 base, and the junction held 7 bases outside the gene matches. The germline gives CDR1 SGHKS, CDR2 YYEKEE (reference sequence). This CDR3 has 14 amino acids.

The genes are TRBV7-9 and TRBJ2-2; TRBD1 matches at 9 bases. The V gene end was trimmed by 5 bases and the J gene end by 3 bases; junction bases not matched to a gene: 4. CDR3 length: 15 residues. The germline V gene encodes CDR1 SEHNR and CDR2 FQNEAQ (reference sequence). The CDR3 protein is CASSLQGADTGELFF. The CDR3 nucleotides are TGTGCCAGCAGCCTACAGGGGGCGGACACCGGGGAGCTGTTTTTT. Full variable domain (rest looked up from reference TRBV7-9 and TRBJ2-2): DTGVSQNPRHKITKRGQNVTFRCDPISEHNRLYWYRQTLGQGPEFLTYFQNEAQLEKSRLLSDRFSAERPKGSFSTLEIQRTEQGDSAMYLCASSLQGADTGELFFGEGSRLTVL.

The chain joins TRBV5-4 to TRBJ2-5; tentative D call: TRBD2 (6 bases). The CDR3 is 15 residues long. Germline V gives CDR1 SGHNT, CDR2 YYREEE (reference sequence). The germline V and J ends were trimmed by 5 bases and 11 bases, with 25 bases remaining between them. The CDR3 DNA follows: TGTGCCAGCAGTAGCCCTGGGACCGCCACGGGGGAGCAGTACTTC. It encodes CASSSPGTATGEQYF.

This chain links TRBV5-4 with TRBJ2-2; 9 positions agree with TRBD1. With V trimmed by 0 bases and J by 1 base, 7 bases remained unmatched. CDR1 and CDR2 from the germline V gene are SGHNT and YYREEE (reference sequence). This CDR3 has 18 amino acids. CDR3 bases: TGTGCCAGCAGCTTGGACGTCTTGGGACAGGGGAACACCGGGGAGCTGTTTTTT. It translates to CASSLDVLGQGNTGELFF.

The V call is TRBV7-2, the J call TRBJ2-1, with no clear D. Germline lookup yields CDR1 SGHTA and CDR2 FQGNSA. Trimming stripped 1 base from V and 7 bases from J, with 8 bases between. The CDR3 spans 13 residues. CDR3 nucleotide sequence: TGTGCCAGCAGCTTAGGTCGTAGGAATGAGCAGTTCTTC. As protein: CASSLGRRNEQFF.

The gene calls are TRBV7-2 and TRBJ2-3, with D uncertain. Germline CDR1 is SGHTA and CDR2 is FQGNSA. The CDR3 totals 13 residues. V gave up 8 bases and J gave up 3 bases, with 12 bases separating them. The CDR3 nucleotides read TGTGCCAGCGCAAGAAAATCTACAGATACGCAGTATTTT. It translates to CASARKSTDTQYF.

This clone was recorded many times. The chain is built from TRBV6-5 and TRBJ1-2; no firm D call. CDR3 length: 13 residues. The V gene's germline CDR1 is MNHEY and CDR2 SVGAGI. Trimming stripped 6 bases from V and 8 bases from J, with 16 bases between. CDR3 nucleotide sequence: TGTGCCAGCAGAAGCAACGGGCCGGAAGGCTACACCTTC. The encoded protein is CASRSNGPEGYTF.